This T cell receptor (beta chain) was recovered during a study of T cell responses to AZD1222 COVID-19 vaccine. Worth noting for this clone: The target antigen is unknown.

Study-wide findings and caveats: Two doses of AZD1222 preceded a rise in Spike-specific TCR breadth and depth.

Assay: immunoSEQ multiplex PCR; the TCRdb copy retains only in-frame clones and omits some. Of about 130,000 clones in the sample, over 75% are singletons; the top ten hold over 15%. V shed 2 bases and J shed 10 bases, with 15 bases lying between them. Germline CDR1 is SGDLS and CDR2 is YYNGEE. The CDR3 has 14 residues. The J gene is TRBJ1-4, the V gene TRBV9, with D possibly being TRBD1 (5 bases). This specimen consisted of peripheral blood, obtained on day 0 of MenACWY control vaccination. The TCR comes from an adult in good health. This chain's CDR3 is CASSVGTDIGKLFF. As DNA, the CDR3 is TGTGCCAGCAGCGTGGGGACCGATATCGGAAAACTGTTTTTT.